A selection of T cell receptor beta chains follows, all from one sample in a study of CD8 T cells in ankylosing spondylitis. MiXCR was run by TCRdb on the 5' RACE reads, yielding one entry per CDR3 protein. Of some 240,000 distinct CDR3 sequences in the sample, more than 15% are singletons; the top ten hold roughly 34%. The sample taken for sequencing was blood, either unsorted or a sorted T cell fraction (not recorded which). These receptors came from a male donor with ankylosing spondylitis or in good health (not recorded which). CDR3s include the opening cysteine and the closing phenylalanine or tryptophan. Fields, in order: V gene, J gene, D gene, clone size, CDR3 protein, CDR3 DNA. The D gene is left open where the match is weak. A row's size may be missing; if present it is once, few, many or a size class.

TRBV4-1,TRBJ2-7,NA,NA,CASSPEPGEPSYEQYF,TGCGCCAGCAGCCCGGAACCGGGCGAGCCTTCCTACGAGCAGTACTTC
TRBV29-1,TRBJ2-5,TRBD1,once,CSVRQGAGETQYF,TGCAGCGTACGCCAGGGGGCTGGGGAGACCCAGTACTTC
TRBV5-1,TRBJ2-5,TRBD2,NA,CASSLEPGGQETQYF,TGCGCCAGCAGCTTGGAGCCGGGGGGCCAAGAGACCCAGTACTTC
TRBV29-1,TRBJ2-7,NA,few,CSVGQISYEQYF,TGCAGCGTTGGACAAATCTCCTACGAGCAGTACTTC
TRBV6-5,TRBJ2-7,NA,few,CASSYSGRIHEQYF,TGTGCCAGCAGTTACTCGGGCAGGATACACGAGCAGTACTTC
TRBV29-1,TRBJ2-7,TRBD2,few,CSVIQLAGNEQYF,TGCAGCGTGATCCAGCTAGCGGGGAACGAGCAGTACTTC
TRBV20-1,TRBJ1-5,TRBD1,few,CSARALTGTGVQPQHF,TGCAGTGCTAGAGCTCTAACTGGGACAGGGGTTCAGCCCCAGCATTTT
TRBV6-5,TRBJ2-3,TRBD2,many,CASSYVSGSADTQYF,TGTGCCAGCAGTTACGTTAGCGGGAGTGCAGATACGCAGTATTTT
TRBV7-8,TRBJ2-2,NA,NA,CATEPGSVFGELFF,TGTGCCACCGAACCGGGGTCGGTCTTCGGGGAGCTGTTTTTT
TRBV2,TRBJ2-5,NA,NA,CASLRGQGETQYF,TGTGCCAGCCTTCGTGGGCAGGGGGAGACCCAGTACTTC
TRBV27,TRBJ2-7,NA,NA,CASSFLDSSYEQYF,TGTGCCAGCAGTTTCTTGGACAGCTCCTACGAGCAGTACTTC
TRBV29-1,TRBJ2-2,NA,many,CSVEDSVQGVTGELFF,TGCAGCGTTGAAGATTCGGTACAGGGAGTCACCGGGGAGCTGTTTTTT
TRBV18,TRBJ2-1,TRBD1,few,CASSPGQGANEQFF,TGTGCCAGCTCACCAGGACAGGGGGCCAATGAGCAGTTCTTC
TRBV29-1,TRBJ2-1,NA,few,CSVEDFPNEQFF,TGCAGCGTTGAAGATTTTCCCAATGAGCAGTTCTTC
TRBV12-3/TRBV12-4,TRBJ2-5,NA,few,CASSFFLGSTEGGQETQYF,TGTGCCAGCAGTTTTTTTCTGGGGAGTACGGAGGGCGGCCAAGAGACCCAGTACTTC
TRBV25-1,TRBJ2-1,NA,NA,CASREGVYEQFF,TGTGCCAGCAGGGAGGGGGTCTATGAGCAGTTCTTC
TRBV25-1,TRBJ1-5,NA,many,CASSDWGSQPQHF,TGTGCCAGCAGTGACTGGGGATCTCAGCCCCAGCATTTT
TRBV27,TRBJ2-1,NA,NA,CASSPRTLGDNEQFF,TGTGCCAGCAGTCCCAGGACCCTTGGGGACAATGAGCAGTTCTTC
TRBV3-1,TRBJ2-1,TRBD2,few,CASSQGAGVGNEQFF,TGTGCCAGCAGCCAAGGAGCGGGAGTCGGCAATGAGCAGTTCTTC
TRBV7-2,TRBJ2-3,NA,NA,CASSLGYQEMGTDTQYF,TGTGCCAGCAGCTTAGGGTACCAGGAGATGGGCACAGATACGCAGTATTTT
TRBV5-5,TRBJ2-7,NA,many,CASSLIQGPYYEQYF,TGTGCCAGCAGCTTAATACAGGGACCTTACTACGAGCAGTACTTC
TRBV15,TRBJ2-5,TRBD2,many,CATSREDSGIQETQYF,TGTGCCACCAGCAGAGAGGATAGCGGGATCCAAGAGACCCAGTACTTC
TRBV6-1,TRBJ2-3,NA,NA,CASRGLGGGATYTQYF,TGTGCCAGCAGGGGACTGGGCGGAGGCGCTACATATACGCAGTATTTT
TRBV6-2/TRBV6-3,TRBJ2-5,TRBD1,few,CASSPRDRGFSPEETQYF,TGTGCCAGCAGTCCCCGGGACAGGGGTTTTTCCCCCGAAGAGACCCAGTACTTC
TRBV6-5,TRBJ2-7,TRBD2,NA,CASSYGRGRGEQYF,TGTGCCAGCAGTTACGGTCGAGGGAGGGGCGAGCAGTACTTC
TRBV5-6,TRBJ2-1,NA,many,CASSSTGEYYNEQFF,TGTGCCAGCAGCTCCACGGGAGAATACTACAATGAGCAGTTCTTC
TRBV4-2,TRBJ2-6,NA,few,CASSQEWSSGANVLTF,TGTGCCAGCAGCCAAGAGTGGAGCTCTGGGGCCAACGTCCTGACTTTC
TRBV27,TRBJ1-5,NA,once,CASSLTGTQQPQHF,TGTGCCAGCAGTTTAACCGGGACTCAGCAGCCCCAGCATTTT
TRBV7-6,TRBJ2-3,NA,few,CASSLSGPDTQYF,TGTGCCAGCAGCTTATCAGGGCCAGATACGCAGTATTTT
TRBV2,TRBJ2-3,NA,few,CASSDFKGSTDTQYF,TGTGCCAGCAGTGACTTTAAGGGTTCAACAGATACGCAGTATTTT
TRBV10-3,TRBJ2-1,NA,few,CAISVAEWDEQFF,TGTGCCATCAGTGTGGCGGAGTGGGATGAGCAGTTCTTC
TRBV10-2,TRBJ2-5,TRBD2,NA,CASSEGGRLAGGGQETQYF,TGCGCCAGCAGTGAAGGGGGAAGACTAGCGGGAGGTGGGCAAGAGACCCAGTACTTC
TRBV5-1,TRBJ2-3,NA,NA,CASSSSLPSTDTQYF,TGCGCCAGCAGCTCCTCACTCCCTAGCACAGATACGCAGTATTTT
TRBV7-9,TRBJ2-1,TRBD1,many,CASSEEDRGQIYNEQFF,TGTGCCAGCAGCGAAGAAGACAGGGGCCAGATTTACAATGAGCAGTTCTTC
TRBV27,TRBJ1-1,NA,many,CASSLSTGYTEAFF,TGTGCCAGCAGTTTATCTACAGGGTACACTGAAGCTTTCTTT
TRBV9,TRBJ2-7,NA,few,CASSATGTPYEQYF,TGTGCCAGCAGCGCCACGGGCACCCCCTACGAGCAGTACTTC
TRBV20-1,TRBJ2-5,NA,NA,CSARSPPDMETQYF,TGCAGTGCTAGATCGCCCCCGGACATGGAGACCCAGTACTTC